There are a few counts of the clone carrying this T cell receptor beta chain. This sample is part of a study of molecular identifiers for immune sequencing clone quantification. Unmatched junction bases numbered 9, after V lost 5 bases and J lost 7 bases. This CDR3 has 15 amino acids. Germline CDR1 reads SGHVS; CDR2 reads FNYEAQ. TCRdb itself ran the PCR reads through MiXCR, one entry per CDR3 protein. In the table there are about half a million distinct CDR3 sequences, around 25% of which are singletons. Isolation of naive CD8 T cells was achieved by sorting on a CD8+CD4-CCR7+CD45RA+ phenotype. The TCR was taken from a human donor in good health. Some libraries in this study had Jurkat cell RNA spiked in. Sequencing was performed on naive CD8+ T cells from blood, with Jurkat cell RNA spiked in. Subset of the sample: FACS-sorted CD8+CD4-CCR7+CD45RA+ naive T cells. The V call is TRBV7-6, the J call TRBJ2-2; 8 bases line up with TRBD2. CDR3 region: CASSGGTSMGGELFF. The CDR3, as DNA: TGTGCCAGCAGCGGAGGGACTAGTATGGGCGGGGAGCTGTTTTTT. Full variable domain (missing parts from reference TRBV7-6 and TRBJ2-2): GAGVSQSPRYKVTKRGQDVALRCDPISGHVSLYWYRQALGQGPEFLTYFNYEAQQDKSGLPNDRFSAERPEGSISTLTIQRTEQRDSAMYRCASSGGTSMGGELFFGEGSRLTVL.